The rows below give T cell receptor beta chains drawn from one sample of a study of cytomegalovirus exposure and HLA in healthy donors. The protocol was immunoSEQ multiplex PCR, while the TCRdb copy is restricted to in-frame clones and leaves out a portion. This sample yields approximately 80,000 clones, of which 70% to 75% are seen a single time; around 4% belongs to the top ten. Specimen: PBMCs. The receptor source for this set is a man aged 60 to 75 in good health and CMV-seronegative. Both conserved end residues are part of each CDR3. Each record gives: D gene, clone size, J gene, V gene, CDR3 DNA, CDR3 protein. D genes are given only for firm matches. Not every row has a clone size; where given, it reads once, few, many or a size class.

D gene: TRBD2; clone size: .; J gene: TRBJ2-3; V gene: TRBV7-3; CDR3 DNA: TGTGCCAGCAGCTTAGCGGGGGGCCACACAGATACGCAGTATTTT; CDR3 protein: CASSLAGGHTDTQYF
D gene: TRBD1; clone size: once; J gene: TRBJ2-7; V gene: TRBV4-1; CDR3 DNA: TGCGCCAGCAGCCAGTCTCCGACAGGGGGCCCCCACGAGCAGTACTTC; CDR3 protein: CASSQSPTGGPHEQYF
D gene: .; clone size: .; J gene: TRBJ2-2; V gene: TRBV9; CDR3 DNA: TGTGCCAGCAGCGTAGCTACAGGTTACACCGGGGAGCTGTTTTTT; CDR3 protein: CASSVATGYTGELFF
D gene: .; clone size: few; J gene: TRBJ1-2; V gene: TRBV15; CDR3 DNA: TGTGCCACCAGCAGGGACTCTCATTCCTATGGCTACACCTTC; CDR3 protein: CATSRDSHSYGYTF
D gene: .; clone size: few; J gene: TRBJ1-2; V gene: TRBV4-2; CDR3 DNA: TGTGCCAGCAGCCAGGTGCTCGGGGGGGGCTACACCTTC; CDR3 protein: CASSQVLGGGYTF
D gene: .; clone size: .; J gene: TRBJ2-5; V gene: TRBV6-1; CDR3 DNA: TGTGCCAGCAGCCTGGTGGGCCCAAAGACCCAGTACTTC; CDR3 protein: CASSLVGPKTQYF
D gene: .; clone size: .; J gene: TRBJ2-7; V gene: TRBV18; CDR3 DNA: TGTGCCAGCTCTCTTGCCGTCCGGGAGCAGTACTTC; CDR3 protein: CASSLAVREQYF
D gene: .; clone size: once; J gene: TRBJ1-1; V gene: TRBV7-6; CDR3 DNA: TGTGCCAGCAGAGACGGGGGGGGCCGGACTGAAGCTTTCTTT; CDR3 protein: CASRDGGGRTEAFF
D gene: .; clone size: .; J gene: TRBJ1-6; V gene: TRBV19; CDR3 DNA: TGTGCCAGTAGTATAGCCGCAGCGAATTCACCCCTCCACTTT; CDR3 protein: CASSIAAANSPLHF
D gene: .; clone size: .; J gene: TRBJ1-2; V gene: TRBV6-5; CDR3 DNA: TGTGCCAGCACGGACAGTTTCTATGGCTACACCTTC; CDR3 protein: CASTDSFYGYTF
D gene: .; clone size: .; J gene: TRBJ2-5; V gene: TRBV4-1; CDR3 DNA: TGCGCCAGCAGCCAAGGGTCGCAGCGGGAGACCCAGTACTTC; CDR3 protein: CASSQGSQRETQYF
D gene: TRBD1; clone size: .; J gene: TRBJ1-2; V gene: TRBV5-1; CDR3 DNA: TGCGCCAGCAGCTTGCAGGGACAGGGACACTATGGCTACACCTTC; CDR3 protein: CASSLQGQGHYGYTF
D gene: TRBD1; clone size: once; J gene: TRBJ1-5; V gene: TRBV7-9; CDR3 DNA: TGTGCCAGCAGCTGGGACAGCTCAGCCCAGCATTTT; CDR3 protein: CASSWDSSAQHF
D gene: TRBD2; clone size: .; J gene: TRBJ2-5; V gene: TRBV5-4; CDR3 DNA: TGTGCCAGCAGCTTGGGTCGGGGGGGACAAGAGACCCAGTACTTC; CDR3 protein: CASSLGRGGQETQYF
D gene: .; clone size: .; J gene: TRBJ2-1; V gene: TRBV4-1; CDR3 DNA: TGCGCCAGCAGCCGGGGCTTGAACTACAATGAGCAGTTCTTC; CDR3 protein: CASSRGLNYNEQFF
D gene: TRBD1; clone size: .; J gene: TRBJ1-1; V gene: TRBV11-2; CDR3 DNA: TGTGCCAGCAGCTTACCCTCAACAGGGGGTACCACTGAAGCTTTCTTT; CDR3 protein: CASSLPSTGGTTEAFF
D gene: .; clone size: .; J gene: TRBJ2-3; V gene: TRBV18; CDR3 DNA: TGTGCCAGCTCACCACCGACTTCAGATACGCAGTATTTT; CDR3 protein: CASSPPTSDTQYF
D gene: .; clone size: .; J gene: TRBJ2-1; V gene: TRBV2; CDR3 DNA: TGTGCCATCCGGGACACGTACAATGAGCAGTTCTTC; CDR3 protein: CAIRDTYNEQFF
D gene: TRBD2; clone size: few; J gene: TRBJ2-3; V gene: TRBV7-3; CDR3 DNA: TGTGCCAGCAGCCTCACCGCCGGGACTAGCAGAGATACGCAGTATTTT; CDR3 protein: CASSLTAGTSRDTQYF
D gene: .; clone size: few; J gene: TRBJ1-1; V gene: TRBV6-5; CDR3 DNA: TGTGCCAGCAGCCAGATCAGGGGGAACACTGAAGCTTTCTTT; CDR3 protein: CASSQIRGNTEAFF
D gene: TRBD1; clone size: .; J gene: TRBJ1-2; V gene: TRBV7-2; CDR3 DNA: TGTGCCAGCAGCTTACAGGGGGACGGCTACACCTTC; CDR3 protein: CASSLQGDGYTF
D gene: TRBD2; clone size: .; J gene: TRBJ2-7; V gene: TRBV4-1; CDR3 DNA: TGCGCCAGCAGCCCCAGGGTGGTAGCGGGGCGCTACGAGCAGTACTTC; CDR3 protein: CASSPRVVAGRYEQYF
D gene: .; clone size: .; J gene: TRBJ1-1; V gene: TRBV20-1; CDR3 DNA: TGCAGTGCTAGAGATAGGGGTTCAACTTTCTTT; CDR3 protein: CSARDRGSTFF
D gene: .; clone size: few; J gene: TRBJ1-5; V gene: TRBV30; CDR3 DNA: TGTGCCTGGAGTAGCCAGGACAATCAGCCCCAGCATTTT; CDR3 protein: CAWSSQDNQPQHF
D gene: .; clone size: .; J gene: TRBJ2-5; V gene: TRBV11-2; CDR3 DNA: TGTGCCAGCAGCCCCGGAGGGTACGTTGAGACCCAGTACTTC; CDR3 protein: CASSPGGYVETQYF
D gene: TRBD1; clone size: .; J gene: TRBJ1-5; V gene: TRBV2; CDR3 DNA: TGTGCCAGCAGTGAAGCGGGACAGGCCCAGCATTTT; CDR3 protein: CASSEAGQAQHF
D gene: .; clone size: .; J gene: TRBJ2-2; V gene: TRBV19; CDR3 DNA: TGTGCCAGTAGTATAGTCCAGCCTGGAGTAAGGGAGCTGTTTTTT; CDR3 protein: CASSIVQPGVRELFF
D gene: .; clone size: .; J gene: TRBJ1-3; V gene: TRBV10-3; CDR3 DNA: TGTGCCATCAGTGAGACGACAGAAGAAAACACCATATATTTT; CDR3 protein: CAISETTEENTIYF
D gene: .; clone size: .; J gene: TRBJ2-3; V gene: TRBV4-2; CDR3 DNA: TGTGCCAGCAGCCAAGGGGAAGGGGGAGGGTTCCCGGATACGCAGTATTTT; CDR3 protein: CASSQGEGGGFPDTQYF
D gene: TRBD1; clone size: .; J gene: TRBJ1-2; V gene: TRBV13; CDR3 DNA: TGTGCCAGCAGCTTCCGGGACAGGGACTATGGCTACACCTTC; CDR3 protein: CASSFRDRDYGYTF
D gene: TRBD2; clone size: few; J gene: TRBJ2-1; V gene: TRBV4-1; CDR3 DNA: TGCGCCAGCAGCCAAGGAAAGCTAGCGGGGGCCTACAATGAGCAGTTCTTC; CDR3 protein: CASSQGKLAGAYNEQFF
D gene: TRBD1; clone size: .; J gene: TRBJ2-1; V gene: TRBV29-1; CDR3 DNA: TGCAGCGTTGAAGCCCCAAGGACAGGGGCCTTGTATGAGCAGTTCTTC; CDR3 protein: CSVEAPRTGALYEQFF
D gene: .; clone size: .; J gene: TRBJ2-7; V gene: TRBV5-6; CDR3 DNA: TGTGCCAGCAGCTACCGGGACAAACACTACGAGCAGTACTTC; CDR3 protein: CASSYRDKHYEQYF
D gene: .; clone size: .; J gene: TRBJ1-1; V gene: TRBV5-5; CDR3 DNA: TGTGCCAGCAGCTTGACAGAGAACACTGAAGCTTTCTTT; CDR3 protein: CASSLTENTEAFF